The 12 T cell receptor beta chains given below trace back to one sample, sequenced in a study of CD8 T cells in ankylosing spondylitis. TCRdb reprocessed the 5' RACE reads via MiXCR and lists one record per CDR3 protein. The sample has a few hundred thousand distinct CDR3 sequences, around 20% seen once. Sequencing was carried out using blood, either unsorted or a sorted T cell fraction (not recorded which). The receptors were gathered from a female donor with ankylosing spondylitis or in good health (not recorded which).

The J gene is TRBJ1-5, the V gene TRBV20-1; D unresolved. Trimming stripped 3 bases from V and 4 bases from J, with 7 bases between. The germline V gene has CDR1 DFQATT and CDR2 SNEGSKA (reference sequence). CDR3 size: 12 residues. In DNA form, the CDR3 reads TGCAGTGCTAGGGCAGGAAATCAGCCCCAGCATTTT. This codes for CSARAGNQPQHF.

This chain links TRBV12-3 or TRBV12-4 with TRBJ1-2, with D possibly TRBD1 on 5 matching bases. Trimming removed 5 bases at V and 2 bases at J, with 15 bases between. This CDR3 region has 15 residues. The CDR3 region is CASSPWGTVNYGYTF. CDR3 in DNA: TGTGCCAGCAGTCCCTGGGGGACGGTGAACTATGGCTACACCTTC.

The gene calls are TRBV30 and TRBJ1-1; no clear D gene. Germline CDR1 is GTSNPN and CDR2 is SVGIG (reference sequence). Trimming removed 3 bases at V and 4 bases at J, with 3 bases between. The CDR3 extends over 10 amino acids. This chain's CDR3 is CAWRSTEAFF. The CDR3 region has the DNA TGTGCCTGGAGGAGCACTGAAGCTTTCTTT.

The gene calls are TRBV11-2 and TRBJ2-1; 9 bases are shared with TRBD2. In germline, CDR1 is SGHAT, CDR2 FQNNGV. With 0 bases clipped from V and 6 bases from J, the junction kept 6 bases outside the gene matches. The CDR3 runs 16 residues. CDR3 coding DNA: TGTGCCAGCAGCTTAGACCCCAGCGGGAGGACCAATGAGCAGTTCTTC. Translated, it gives CASSLDPSGRTNEQFF.

This clonotype was recorded a few times. J is TRBJ2-1 and V is TRBV6-2 or TRBV6-3; 12 positions agree with TRBD2. The ends lost 6 bases at V and 7 bases at J; junction bases unmatched: 10. The CDR3 loop spans 16 amino acids. Germline lookup yields CDR1 MNHEY and CDR2 SVGEGT. Written as DNA, the CDR3 is TGTGCCAGCAGGCCTCGGACTAGCGGGAATCCGAATGAGCAGTTCTTC. As protein: CASRPRTSGNPNEQFF.

This clonotype was seen repeatedly, ten times or more. V gene TRBV10-3 combines with J gene TRBJ2-3, with D possibly being TRBD1 or TRBD2 (5 bases each). Trimming took 10 bases from V and 6 from J, leaving 11 bases between them. Germline values: CDR1 ENHRY, CDR2 SYGVKD. There are 11 residues in the CDR3. The CDR3 here is CATRWGDTQYF. Here the CDR3 DNA reads TGTGCCACCCGATGGGGGGATACGCAGTATTTT.

This clonotype was counted at least ten times. This rearrangement joins TRBV5-1 to TRBJ2-1; D not resolved. Deletions cut 4 bases from V and 0 bases from J, with 8 bases between. CDR3 length equals 14 residues. Germline V gene data show CDR1 as SGHRS and CDR2 as YFSETQ. Here the CDR3 reads CASSPAYSYNEQFF. The DNA of the CDR3 is TGCGCCAGCAGCCCGGCGTACTCCTACAATGAGCAGTTCTTC.

CDR3 nucleotide sequence: TGCGCCAGCAGCTTGGCCTCCGGGACAGGGGCCTACGAGCAGTACTTC. Translation: CASSLASGTGAYEQYF. The chain couples TRBV5-1 to TRBJ2-7, with 10 bases matching TRBD1. The germline gives CDR1 SGHRS, CDR2 YFSETQ. CDR3 size: 16 residues. With V trimmed by 0 bases and J by 2 bases, 5 bases remained unmatched.

This clonotype occurred a few times. The chain carries TRBV12-3 or TRBV12-4 and TRBJ1-2; TRBD1 matches 7 bases. This CDR3 comprises 15 residues. V trimming: 6 bases; J trimming: 5 bases; junction bases outside the gene matches: 12. The CDR3 DNA sequence: TGTGCCAGCAGAAGGACAGGTATCGACTTTTATGGCTACACCTTC. Protein product: CASRRTGIDFYGYTF.

The rearrangement links TRBV6-1 to TRBJ2-7; a possible D gene is TRBD2 (5 bases). V was trimmed by 6 bases and J by 3 bases, leaving 12 bases between them. Germline loops: CDR1 MNHNS, CDR2 SASEGT. The CDR3 runs to 13 residues. This CDR3 reads CASRATGIYEQYF. For the CDR3, the DNA is TGTGCCAGCAGGGCTACGGGGATCTACGAGCAGTACTTC.

In this sample, this clonotype turned up a few times. The chain carries TRBV10-3 and TRBJ2-1; 13 nucleotides align to TRBD2. Germline trimming cut 3 bases from V and 10 bases from J; bases unmatched to any gene: 3. The CDR3 spans 14 residues. Germline values: CDR1 ENHRY, CDR2 SYGVKD. The DNA for the CDR3 is TGTGCCATCAGTGAAAGACTAGCGGGAGGCGAGCAGTTCTTC. This sequence encodes CAISERLAGGEQFF.

This clonotype was counted between two and nine times. V usage is TRBV20-1 and J usage is TRBJ1-5; D may be TRBD1 (5 bases). The V end lost 6 bases, the J end lost 2 bases, and 11 bases lay between the germline ends. Germline V gene data show CDR1 as DFQATT and CDR2 as SNEGSKA (reference sequence). The CDR3 extends over 13 amino acids. CDR3 sequence: CSASGGGNQPQHF. Here the CDR3 DNA reads TGCAGTGCGTCCGGGGGAGGCAATCAGCCCCAGCATTTT.